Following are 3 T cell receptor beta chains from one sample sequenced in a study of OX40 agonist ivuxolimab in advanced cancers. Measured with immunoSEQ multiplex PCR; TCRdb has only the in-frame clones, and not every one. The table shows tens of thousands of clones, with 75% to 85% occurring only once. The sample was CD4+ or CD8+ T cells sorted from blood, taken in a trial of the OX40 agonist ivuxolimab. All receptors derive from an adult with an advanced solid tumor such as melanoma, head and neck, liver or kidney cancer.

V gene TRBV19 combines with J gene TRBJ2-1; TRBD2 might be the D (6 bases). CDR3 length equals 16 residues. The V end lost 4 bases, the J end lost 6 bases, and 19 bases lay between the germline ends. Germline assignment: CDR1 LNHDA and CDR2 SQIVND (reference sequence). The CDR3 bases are TGTGCCAGTAGTAAAGATCCGGGAGCCGGATTCAATGAGCAGTTCTTC. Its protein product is CASSKDPGAGFNEQFF.

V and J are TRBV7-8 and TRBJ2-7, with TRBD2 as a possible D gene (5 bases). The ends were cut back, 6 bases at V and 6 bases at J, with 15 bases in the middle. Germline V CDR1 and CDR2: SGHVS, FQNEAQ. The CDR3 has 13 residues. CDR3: CASSGGGRFEQYF. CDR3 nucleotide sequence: TGTGCCAGCAGTGGCGGCGGGCGTTTCGAGCAGTACTTC.

The CDR3 sequence: CASSLAGSLLGEQYF. As DNA, the CDR3 is TGTGCCAGCAGCTTAGCGGGCAGTCTATTGGGAGAGCAGTACTTC. The chain has TRBV7-2 and TRBJ2-7; no clear D. Germline values: CDR1 SGHTA, CDR2 FQGNSA. CDR3 length equals 15 residues. The V end was cut by 0 bases, the J end by 7 bases, with 16 bases between.